This T cell receptor (beta chain) was sequenced in a study of shared clonotypes between healthy human individuals. Profiled with immunoSEQ multiplex PCR; TCRdb holds only in-frame clones, not every one. Of roughly 1 million clones detected, approximately 68% appear once; the ten largest clones hold roughly 1.5%. This clone was seen just once. Other DNA sequences from this sample encode an identical CDR3 as well. The ends were cut back, 0 bases at V and 1 base at J, with 7 bases in the middle. CDR3 length: 14 amino acids. Germline CDR1 LNHDA, CDR2 SQIVND (reference sequence). This clonotype was sampled from a young man in good health. Source material: memory CD4+ T cells sorted from blood. Described subset: CD45RA-negative fraction. The chain is built from TRBV19 and TRBJ2-7; D unresolved. Here the CDR3 reads CASSIDPGSYEQYF. CDR3 bases: TGTGCCAGTAGTATAGATCCAGGTTCCTACGAGCAGTACTTC.